This TCR beta chain was retrieved from a study of blood T cell repertoires in COVID-19. Germline CDR1 LNHDA, CDR2 SQIVND (reference sequence). The CDR3 is made up of 15 amino acids. J was trimmed by 4 bases and V by 3 bases; bases with no gene match: 9. This clone was found once. Profiled with immunoSEQ multiplex PCR; TCRdb holds only in-frame clones, not every one. This sample has around 500,000 clones, with 70% to 90% found just once. The sequencing sample was made of PBMCs or T cells enriched from blood (not recorded which). This sequence joins TRBV19 and TRBJ2-7; 7 bases fit TRBD2. The TCR comes from a woman aged 60-70 years who had recovered from COVID-19. Here the CDR3 reads CASSIVGGGSYEQYF. The CDR3 DNA sequence: TGTGCCAGTAGTATTGTGGGCGGGGGATCGTACGAGCAGTACTTC.